The 12 T cell receptor beta chains below come from one sample, sequenced in a study of shared clonotypes between healthy human individuals. Only in-frame clones appear in the TCRdb table, and some are missing; sequencing was by immunoSEQ multiplex PCR. Of 150,000 to 200,000 clones detected, over 80% appear once; the ten largest clones hold around 0.067%. Sequences were obtained from naive CD4+ T cells sorted from blood. Subset noted: CD45RA+ positively selected. Every receptor here comes from a woman aged 25 to 39 in good health.

This rearrangement joins TRBV28 to TRBJ1-5; D is unclear. The CDR3 extends over 15 amino acids. Trimming left V 3 bases short and J 0 bases short, with 9 bases between. Germline lookup yields CDR1 MDHEN and CDR2 SYDVKM. Here the CDR3 reads CASSFVDISNQPQHF. Here the CDR3 DNA reads TGTGCCAGCAGTTTTGTTGACATTAGCAATCAGCCCCAGCATTTT.

The table lists this clone with a count of one. The rearrangement joins TRBV28 to TRBJ2-7; 9 bases match TRBD2. With V trimmed by 4 bases and J by 0 bases, 1 base remained unmatched. The germline CDR1 and CDR2 sequences are MDHEN and SYDVKM. This CDR3 has 14 residues. The CDR3 spells CASSSSGISYEQYF. CDR3 bases: TGTGCCAGCAGTTCTAGCGGGATCTCCTACGAGCAGTACTTC.

This chain joins TRBV7-9 and TRBJ1-4, with unresolved D. This CDR3 region has 16 residues. The V end was cut by 0 bases, the J end by 6 bases, with 14 bases between. The germline V gene has CDR1 SEHNR and CDR2 FQNEAQ (reference sequence). The CDR3 DNA reads as TGTGCCAGCAGCTTAGCGTTGTATGGCTGGGATGAAAAACTGTTTTTT. It is translated as CASSLALYGWDEKLFF.

V usage is TRBV7-7 and J usage is TRBJ1-2; D gene uncertain. The CDR3 is 13 amino acids. CDR1 is SSHAT and CDR2 is FNYEAQ in the germline V gene (reference sequence). Trimming cost V 5 bases and J 8 bases, with 15 bases left between them. The CDR3 region is CASSTGPPGGYTF. The CDR3 DNA reads TGTGCCAGCAGCACCGGGCCTCCCGGAGGCTACACCTTC.

The chain uses TRBV6-5 and TRBJ1-2, with D perhaps TRBD1 (5 bases). V gave up 6 bases and J gave up 2 bases, with 16 bases separating them. CDR1 is MNHEY, CDR2 SVGAGI, per germline. The CDR3 runs to 15 residues. The DNA for the CDR3 is TGTGCCAGCAGGGGGGAGTCTAAACAGAACTATGGCTACACCTTC. This sequence encodes CASRGESKQNYGYTF.

The V and J genes are TRBV29-1 and TRBJ2-1, with D unclear. In germline, CDR1 is SQVTM, CDR2 ANQGSEA. V lost 5 bases and J lost 3, with 5 bases in between. The CDR3 contains 11 residues. As DNA, the CDR3 is TGCAGCGTTACGAACTACAATGAGCAGTTCTTC. The encoded protein is CSVTNYNEQFF.

The chain links TRBV5-5 to TRBJ1-5, with D possibly TRBD1 on 6 matching bases. The CDR3 covers 14 residues. V lost 4 bases and J 1 base, leaving 9 bases between the germline ends. Germline CDR1 reads SGHKS; CDR2 reads YYEKEE (reference sequence). CDR3: CASSATGSNQPQHF. The CDR3 nucleotides read TGTGCCAGCAGCGCCACAGGGAGCAATCAGCCCCAGCATTTT.

The V call is TRBV29-1, the J call TRBJ2-5; either TRBD1 or TRBD2 may fit D (5 bases each). The J call may be incorrect, as the DNA end agrees better with TRBJ2-7. Germline CDR1 is SQVTM and CDR2 is ANQGSEA. This CDR3 is 13 amino acids long. This CDR3 is CSIRGHSGNEQYF. In DNA form, the CDR3 reads TGCAGCATCCGGGGCCACAGTGGGAACGAGCAGTACTTC.

The rearrangement links TRBV28 to TRBJ1-3; D not certain. The ends were cut back, 4 bases at V and 4 bases at J, with 20 bases in the middle. CDR3 length: 17 residues. Germline V gene sequence: CDR1 MDHEN, CDR2 SYDVKM. The CDR3 here is CASSSVGEEFSGNTIYF. In nucleotides, the CDR3 is TGTGCCAGCAGTTCGGTTGGGGAGGAATTTTCCGGAAACACCATATATTTT.

The chain has TRBV9 and TRBJ2-1, with D unclear. This CDR3 contains 15 residues. V was clipped by 0 bases and J by 1 base, with 8 bases between them. In germline, CDR1 is SGDLS, CDR2 YYNGEE. The CDR3 spells CASSVAALSYNEQFF. CDR3 nucleotides: TGTGCCAGCAGCGTAGCTGCGTTGTCCTACAATGAGCAGTTCTTC.

This rearrangement joins TRBV7-8 to TRBJ1-1; TRBD1 matches 8 bases. The CDR3 has 16 amino acids. Germline V gene data show CDR1 as SGHVS and CDR2 as FQNEAQ. Trimming removed 1 base from V and 5 bases from J; junction bases left unmatched: 9. CDR3 region: CASSLEAGGVNTEAFF. CDR3 in DNA: TGTGCCAGCAGCTTAGAGGCAGGGGGCGTAAATACTGAAGCTTTCTTT.

The chain links TRBV25-1 to TRBJ2-6; 7 bases align to TRBD2. This CDR3 spans 15 amino acids. J gave up 2 bases and V 2 bases, and 0 bases lay outside the gene matches. CDR1 is MGHDK, CDR2 SYGVNS, per germline. The CDR3 nucleotides read TGTGCCAGCAGTGAAGCGGGGGCTGGGGCCAACGTCCTGACTTTC. Translation: CASSEAGAGANVLTF.